The 23 T cell receptor beta chains listed next were all sequenced from one sample in a study of human T cells and chemical hapten exposure. As for time point: patch test 1, 2 weeks after DPC sensitization. Treatment indicated: therapeutic diphenylcyclopropenone sensitization with weekly scalp DPC. From the RACE reads, TCRdb called clonotypes with MiXCR, one entry per CDR3 protein. The data contain roughly 180,000 distinct CDR3 sequences, about 22% of them seen just once; the ten biggest clones take up over 6.5%. Sequenced material: whole blood, taken in connection with sensitization to the hapten diphenylcyclopropenone (DPC). These receptors were taken from a woman in her fifties or sixties with alopecia areata. Some clones in this sample may be carry-over from other donors' samples.

The chain's CDR3 is CASSLETGGTEAFF. Here the CDR3 DNA reads TGCGCCAGCAGCTTGGAGACAGGGGGCACTGAAGCTTTCTTT. The gene calls are TRBV5-1 and TRBJ1-1; 9 bases are shared with TRBD1. The CDR3 is made up of 14 amino acids. The germline V gene has CDR1 SGHRS and CDR2 YFSETQ. Unmatched junction bases numbered 1, after V lost 0 bases and J lost 4 bases.

This clonotype was detected ten times or more. The J gene is TRBJ1-5, the V gene TRBV10-3; maybe TRBD1 (5 bases). Germline loops: CDR1 ENHRY, CDR2 SYGVKD. Between the trimmed V and J ends, which lost 3 bases and 3 bases, there was a span of 12 bases. The CDR3 is made up of 15 amino acids. CDR3 residues: CAISDEGRVNQPQHF. CDR3 sequence (DNA): TGTGCCATCAGTGACGAGGGGCGCGTCAATCAGCCCCAGCATTTT.

This chain uses TRBV7-9 with TRBJ2-3; 10 positions match TRBD2. CDR1 SEHNR and CDR2 FQNEAQ come from the germline V gene (reference sequence). The CDR3 covers 16 residues. The V segment lost 3 bases and the J segment 3 bases; nucleotides outside the gene matches: 6. In DNA, the CDR3 is TGTGCCAGCAGCTTTCTAGCGGGAGTGAGGACAGATACGCAGTATTTT. It yields the protein CASSFLAGVRTDTQYF.

This clonotype was counted between two and nine times. The J gene is TRBJ2-7, the V gene TRBV9; no definite D call. The CDR3 runs to 15 residues. The ends were cut back, 0 bases at V and 1 base at J, with 11 bases in the middle. Per the germline V gene, CDR1 is SGDLS and CDR2 is YYNGEE. CDR3 region: CASSVEAEVSYEQYF. For the CDR3, the DNA is TGTGCCAGCAGCGTAGAGGCAGAAGTATCCTACGAGCAGTACTTC.

The J gene is TRBJ1-3, the V gene TRBV6-6, with D possibly TRBD1 on 6 matching bases. The CDR3 length is 17 residues. V was pared by 0 bases and J by 1 base, with 13 bases between. Germline V lookup: CDR1 MNHNY, CDR2 SVGAGI (reference sequence). Here the CDR3 DNA reads TGTGCCAGCAGTTACTCAAAAACAGGGTGGTCTGGAAACACCATATATTTT. As protein: CASSYSKTGWSGNTIYF.

This chain connects TRBV7-9 to TRBJ1-5; 12 bases are a match to TRBD1. V lost 1 base, J lost 3 bases, and 4 bases stayed unmatched. Germline-derived CDR1 and CDR2 are SEHNR and FQNEAQ (reference sequence). The CDR3 totals 17 residues. In DNA form, the CDR3 reads TGTGCCAGCAGCTTAGGGGGGACAGGGGGCGTCAATCAGCCCCAGCATTTT. Translation gives CASSLGGTGGVNQPQHF.

This clonotype was recorded a few times. The chain links TRBV7-8 to TRBJ1-1; tentatively, D is TRBD1 (6 bases). The CDR3 covers 12 residues. Per the germline V gene, CDR1 is SGHVS and CDR2 is FQNEAQ. The V and J ends lost 3 bases and 9 bases respectively, with 11 bases between them. The CDR3 sequence: CASSFVGGKAFF. Written as DNA, the CDR3 is TGTGCCAGCAGCTTCGTAGGGGGGAAAGCTTTCTTT.

The CDR3 coding sequence is TGCAGCGTTTCGGGGGGAGGGTACAATCAGCCCCAGCATTTT. Translation gives CSVSGGGYNQPQHF. The V call is TRBV29-1, the J call TRBJ1-5; a possible D gene is TRBD1 (5 bases). Germline values: CDR1 SQVTM, CDR2 ANQGSEA. The CDR3 loop spans 14 amino acids. The V end was cut by 5 bases, the J end by 3 bases, with 14 bases between. Supplemented by reference TRBV29-1 and TRBJ1-5, the full variable domain reads SAVISQKPSRDICQRGTSLTIQCQVDSQVTMMFWYRQQPGQSLTLIATANQGSEATYESGFVIDKFPISRPNLTFSTLTVSNMSPEDSSIYLCSVSGGGYNQPQHFGDGTRLSIL.

This clonotype was detected a few times. The V and J genes are TRBV20-1 and TRBJ2-1; 13 bases are shared with TRBD2. The CDR3 has 14 amino acids. V gave up 6 bases and J gave up 3 bases; unmatched junction bases: 2. The germline CDR1 and CDR2 sequences are DFQATT and SNEGSKA (reference sequence). For the CDR3, the DNA is TGCAGTGCCGGGACTAGCGGGATCTACAATGAGCAGTTCTTC. This gives the protein CSAGTSGIYNEQFF.

The rearrangement links TRBV6-6 to TRBJ1-6; a weak D match, TRBD1 (6 bases). CDR1 and CDR2 from the germline V gene are MNHNY and SVGAGI (reference sequence). V lost 7 bases and J lost 5, with 15 bases in between. This CDR3 has 15 amino acids. CDR3 bases: TGTGCCAGCAAGTCCCGGGGGGCCAATAATTCACCCCTCCACTTT. Translated, it gives CASKSRGANNSPLHF.

The chain employs TRBV21-1 and TRBJ2-3; whether TRBD2, the table's D call, matches the DNA was not checked. TRBV21-1 is classified as a pseudogene. This CDR3 has 13 residues. CDR3 loop: CATKRGGTDTQYF. The CDR3 DNA reads TGTGCCACCAAGCGGGGGGGCACAGATACGCAGTATTTT.

This sequence joins TRBV12-3 or TRBV12-4 and TRBJ2-7, with 9 nucleotides matching TRBD1. V trimming: 4 bases; J trimming: 7 bases; junction bases outside the gene matches: 8. The CDR3 is made up of 14 amino acids. The CDR3 DNA reads TGTGCCAGCAGTTATACAGGGGGCCCGCGGGAGCAGTACTTC. Its translation: CASSYTGGPREQYF.

The J gene is TRBJ2-1, the V gene TRBV2; 9 positions agree with TRBD2. J lost 5 bases, V lost 4 bases, and 6 bases had no gene match. Germline CDR1 reads SNHLY; CDR2 reads FYNNEI. The CDR3 loop spans 15 amino acids. Written as DNA, the CDR3 is TGTGCCAGCAGTGGTAGCGGGAGCAACAACAATGAGCAGTTCTTC. Protein sequence: CASSGSGSNNNEQFF.

The chain recombines TRBV29-1 with TRBJ1-1, with D maybe TRBD1 (5 bases). Germline lookup yields CDR1 SQVTM and CDR2 ANQGSEA. This CDR3 is built from 13 residues. The germline V and J ends were trimmed by 5 bases and 3 bases, with 13 bases remaining between them. The CDR3 sequence: CSVSGVTYTEAFF. CDR3 nucleotide sequence: TGCAGCGTTTCGGGGGTCACGTACACTGAAGCTTTCTTT.

In its sample, this clonotype was seen a few times. The V call is TRBV7-2, the J call TRBJ2-1; D remains ambiguous. V was shortened by 4 bases and J by 0 bases, with 7 bases between the two germline ends. The germline CDR1 and CDR2 sequences are SGHTA and FQGNSA. The CDR3 is 14 residues long. The CDR3 loop reads CASSYWGSYNEQFF. CDR3 nucleotide sequence: TGTGCCAGCAGCTACTGGGGCTCCTACAATGAGCAGTTCTTC.

The J gene is TRBJ2-7, the V gene TRBV27; 10 nucleotides agree with TRBD1. The CDR3 consists of 14 residues. With 7 bases clipped from V and 3 bases from J, the junction kept 6 bases outside the gene matches. The V gene's germline CDR1 is MNHEY and CDR2 SMNVEV (reference sequence). CDR3 region: CASKTGTGVYEQYF. The CDR3 DNA reads as TGTGCCAGCAAGACCGGGACAGGGGTCTACGAGCAGTACTTC.

This clonotype showed up many times. The chain carries TRBV30 and TRBJ1-5, with 8 bases fitting TRBD1. Germline V gene data show CDR1 as GTSNPN and CDR2 as SVGIG (reference sequence). V lost 4 bases and J lost 4; bases outside the gene matches: 3. The CDR3 covers 13 residues. The CDR3 protein is CAWKTGGNQPQHF. The DNA of the CDR3 is TGTGCCTGGAAAACAGGGGGTAATCAGCCCCAGCATTTT.

The chain links TRBV29-1 to TRBJ2-5, with D perhaps TRBD2 (7 bases). The CDR3 sequence is 15 residues long. Trimming shortened V by 0 bases and J by 5 bases, and 16 bases separated the two germline ends. The V gene's germline CDR1 is SQVTM and CDR2 ANQGSEA. The CDR3 protein is CSVEEIGGARETQYF. DNA of the CDR3: TGCAGCGTTGAAGAAATAGGGGGGGCGCGCGAGACCCAGTACTTC. Complete variable domain (other parts from reference TRBV29-1 and TRBJ2-5): SAVISQKPSRDICQRGTSLTIQCQVDSQVTMMFWYRQQPGQSLTLIATANQGSEATYESGFVIDKFPISRPNLTFSTLTVSNMSPEDSSIYLCSVEEIGGARETQYFGPGTRLLVL.

The chain joins TRBV6-1 to TRBJ2-5; D gene unclear. This CDR3 is 11 amino acids long. The germline V gene has CDR1 MNHNS and CDR2 SASEGT. In nucleotides, the CDR3 is TGTGTCGGCAGCGAACAAGAGACCCAGTACTTC. Residues: CVGSEQETQYF.

The gene calls are TRBV4-2 and TRBJ1-3; the D is unclear. This CDR3 has 16 amino acids. In germline, CDR1 is LGHNA, CDR2 YNFKEQ. Trimming shortened V by 0 bases and J by 4 bases, and 13 bases separated the two germline ends. The CDR3 loop reads CASSQDPASYGNTIYF. The DNA of the CDR3 is TGTGCCAGCAGCCAAGATCCGGCATCCTACGGAAACACCATATATTTT.

This rearrangement joins TRBV10-3 to TRBJ2-1; 9 nucleotides line up with TRBD2. Germline CDR1 and CDR2: ENHRY and SYGVKD. The CDR3 is 14 residues long. Trimming removed 0 bases from V and 9 bases from J; junction bases left unmatched: 3. CDR3 bases: TGTGCCATCAGTGAGTCTGTTAGCGGGAGTGAGCAGTTCTTC. This sequence encodes CAISESVSGSEQFF.

Many counts were recorded for this clonotype. The chain employs TRBV27 and TRBJ2-2, with 12 bases fitting TRBD2. CDR3 length: 17 amino acids. J gave up 2 bases and V 5 bases, and 6 bases lay outside the gene matches. Germline CDR1 MNHEY, CDR2 SMNVEV (reference sequence). CDR3 sequence (DNA): TGTGCCAGCAGTATCCCTAGCGGGAGGGCTAACACCGGGGAGCTGTTTTTT. This encodes CASSIPSGRANTGELFF.

Only one count was recorded for this clonotype. This rearrangement joins TRBV2 to TRBJ2-1; no reliable D call. Trimming pared 8 bases from V and 4 bases from J, leaving 6 bases between. CDR3 length: 11 residues. The germline CDR1 and CDR2 sequences are SNHLY and FYNNEI. Written as DNA, the CDR3 is TGTGCCAGCGTATATTACAATGAGCAGTTCTTC. As protein: CASVYYNEQFF.